These T cell receptor beta chains were read from a single sample in a study of shared clonotypes between healthy human individuals. Data came from immunoSEQ multiplex PCR; TCRdb stores just in-frame clones and leaves some out. The table lists roughly 2,500,000 clones, roughly 93% of them singletons. Source material: naive CD4+ T cells from PBMCs. Receptor source: a man between 18 and 35 years old in good health. Some clones in this sample may be carry-over from other donors' samples. CDR3s include the opening cysteine and the closing phenylalanine or tryptophan. A D gene is named only where the DNA matches it firmly. The size entry is marked missing in some rows and otherwise reads once, few, many or a size class.

abundance | j_gene | d_gene | v_gene | CDR3nt | CDR3aa
NA | TRBJ2-7 | NA | TRBV27 | TGTGCCAGCAGAACCCCCAGGGGCCTCCCGACTGGCTCCTACGAGCAGTACTTC | CASRTPRGLPTGSYEQYF
NA | TRBJ2-5 | NA | TRBV6-5 | TGTGCCAGCAGTTCCTTGTTCCCCCAGTACTTC | CASSSLFPQYF
NA | TRBJ1-2 | NA | TRBV6-5 | TGTGCCAGCAGTTACTCGTCCCTTTCGGTGGATGGCTACACCTTC | CASSYSSLSVDGYTF
NA | TRBJ2-4 | NA | TRBV9 | TGTGCCAGCAGCTTCCGGGGGAGCGAAAACATTCAGTACTTC | CASSFRGSENIQYF
NA | TRBJ1-1 | NA | TRBV6-5 | TGTGCCAGCAGGGGATCAGGGGCGTCGGCTTTCTTT | CASRGSGASAFF
NA | TRBJ1-2 | TRBD1 | TRBV28 | TGTGCCGGAGGGCAGGGGGTTAGCTATGGCTACACCTTC | CAGGQGVSYGYTF
NA | TRBJ2-1 | TRBD2 | TRBV4-3 | TGCGCCAGCAGCCAAGATCTAGCGGGAGGGGTTGAGCAGTTCTTC | CASSQDLAGGVEQFF
NA | TRBJ2-7 | TRBD2 | TRBV5-4 | TGTGCCAGCAGCTTTACTAGCGGGAGAAGCTACGAGCAGTACTTC | CASSFTSGRSYEQYF
NA | TRBJ2-7 | TRBD1 | TRBV2 | TGTGCCAGCAGTGCCGGGACAGGGCTCTACGAGCAGTACTTC | CASSAGTGLYEQYF
NA | TRBJ2-7 | NA | TRBV7-2 | TGTGCCAGCAGCTTAAGACGTACCTCCTACGAGCAGTACTTC | CASSLRRTSYEQYF
NA | TRBJ1-2 | TRBD1 | TRBV28 | TGTGCCAGCAGTTCCCCGGACAGGGGATGGGGCTACACCTTC | CASSSPDRGWGYTF
NA | TRBJ1-3 | NA | TRBV11-2 | TGTGCCAGCAGCTTAGTTCGGGGAACTGGAAACACCATATATTTT | CASSLVRGTGNTIYF
once | TRBJ2-7 | NA | TRBV5-5 | TGTGCCAGCAGCTTGTTTTTGCCCCCGTACGAGCAGTACTTC | CASSLFLPPYEQYF
NA | TRBJ2-7 | NA | TRBV6-5 | TGTGCCAGCAGCACGCGGAGGAGCTCCTACGAGCAGTACTTC | CASSTRRSSYEQYF
NA | TRBJ2-5 | NA | TRBV2 | TGTGCCAGCAGCCCAACCTCCGGAGGGGAGACCCAGTACTTC | CASSPTSGGETQYF
NA | TRBJ2-7 | NA | TRBV28 | TGTGCCAGCAGTACCCGAACACCCTACGAGCAGTACTTC | CASSTRTPYEQYF
NA | TRBJ1-1 | TRBD1 | TRBV7-8 | TGTGCCAGCAGCTCGGGGACAGGGAGGGAAGCTTTCTTT | CASSSGTGREAFF
NA | TRBJ2-1 | TRBD2 | TRBV5-1 | TGCGCCAGCTTCCCCACGGGGGGGAATGAGCAGTTCTTC | CASFPTGGNEQFF
NA | TRBJ2-5 | TRBD2 | TRBV10-1 | TGCGCCAGCAGTAAAGGAGGGGGTAGCGGGGGAGTGGAGACCCAGTACTTC | CASSKGGGSGGVETQYF
NA | TRBJ1-1 | NA | TRBV6-1 | TGTGCCAGCAGTGACAGGGCGCCTTTCTTT | CASSDRAPFF
NA | TRBJ2-3 | NA | TRBV5-1 | TGCGCCAGCAGCTTGGAGAGTTGGGCAGATACGCAGTATTTT | CASSLESWADTQYF
NA | TRBJ1-4 | TRBD1 | TRBV7-9 | TGTGCCAGCAGCTTTGGGACAGCTAATGAAAAACTGTTTTTT | CASSFGTANEKLFF
few | TRBJ1-5 | NA | TRBV9 | TGTGCCAGCAGCCCTCGCGGGGGGAATCAGCCCCAGCATTTT | CASSPRGGNQPQHF
NA | TRBJ2-5 | TRBD1 | TRBV2 | TGTGCCAGCAGTGAAAGACAGGGCGCCTGGGGGGAGACCCAGTACTTC | CASSERQGAWGETQYF
once | TRBJ2-7 | NA | TRBV5-1 | TGCGCCAGCAGCCGATCCGGGACTGAGTCCTACGAGCAGTACTTC | CASSRSGTESYEQYF
NA | TRBJ2-3 | NA | TRBV7-9 | TGTGCCAGCAGCCTGCTGAGGGGAGATACGCAGTATTTT | CASSLLRGDTQYF
NA | TRBJ1-4 | TRBD1 | TRBV19 | TGTGCCAGTAGTGGGACAGGGTCCACTAATGAAAAACTGTTTTTT | CASSGTGSTNEKLFF
once | TRBJ2-1 | NA | TRBV6-1 | TGTGCCAGCACCCTGGGGTGGAATGAGCAGTTCTTC | CASTLGWNEQFF
NA | TRBJ2-5 | NA | TRBV6-1 | TGTGCCAGCACCCGCGGGGCGGCCCAAGAGACCCAGTACTTC | CASTRGAAQETQYF
NA | TRBJ2-5 | NA | TRBV18 | TGTGCCAGCTCACCCCAACAGGAGACCCAGTACTTC | CASSPQQETQYF
NA | TRBJ2-7 | TRBD1 | TRBV29-1 | TGCAGCGTTACAACAGGGGGAAGGTACGAGCAGTACTTC | CSVTTGGRYEQYF
NA | TRBJ1-4 | NA | TRBV5-1 | TGCGCCAGCAGCCCAACAGGGTATCCTGAAAAACTGTTTTTT | CASSPTGYPEKLFF
NA | TRBJ2-7 | NA | TRBV2 | TGTGCCAGCGGAAGACATTCCTACGAGCAGTACTTC | CASGRHSYEQYF
NA | TRBJ2-5 | TRBD2 | TRBV30 | TGTGCCTGGGCGACGGGGGGTCAAGAGACCCAGTACTTC | CAWATGGQETQYF
NA | TRBJ1-1 | TRBD1 | TRBV18 | TGTGCCAGCTCACCTCCGGACAGGGGGCAGAACACTGAAGCTTTCTTT | CASSPPDRGQNTEAFF
NA | TRBJ2-3 | TRBD1 | TRBV5-1 | TGCGCCAGCAGCTTGGAAGGGACAGGGCCGTGGACAGATACGCAGTATTTT | CASSLEGTGPWTDTQYF
NA | TRBJ1-4 | NA | TRBV25-1 | TGTGCCAGCAGTCCTATCGGCAGCCTAGAACCAAAGGAAAAACTGTTTTTT | CASSPIGSLEPKEKLFF
NA | TRBJ2-6 | NA | TRBV9 | TGTGCCAGCAGCAACCTGGGCTCTGGGGCCAACGTCCTGACTTTC | CASSNLGSGANVLTF
NA | TRBJ2-5 | NA | TRBV9 | TGTGCCAGCAACCGGGACAATTTACAAGAGACCCAGTACTTC | CASNRDNLQETQYF
NA | TRBJ2-7 | TRBD1 | TRBV29-1 | TGCAGCGCCCAACCGGGACAGGGGGCGTACGAGCAGTACTTC | CSAQPGQGAYEQYF
NA | TRBJ1-4 | NA | TRBV6-4 | TGTGCCAGCAGGACAGCTGCTAATGAAAAACTGTTTTTT | CASRTAANEKLFF
NA | TRBJ2-7 | TRBD2 | TRBV28 | TGTGCCAGCACCGCGGGAGTCTCCTACGAGCAGTACTTC | CASTAGVSYEQYF
once | TRBJ2-1 | NA | TRBV28 | TGTGCCAGCAGTTTATTAGGGACTAATGAGCAGTTCTTC | CASSLLGTNEQFF
NA | TRBJ1-5 | NA | TRBV5-1 | TGCGCCAGCAGCCCGGGGGGGAGCAATCAGCCCCAGCATTTT | CASSPGGSNQPQHF
many | TRBJ1-2 | TRBD1 | TRBV5-6 | TGTGCCAGCAATCCGCTAGGGACAGGGGAATATGGCTACACCTTC | CASNPLGTGEYGYTF
NA | TRBJ1-2 | NA | TRBV2 | TGTGCCAGCAGTAAGACAGCACAGGAGGGCTACACCTTC | CASSKTAQEGYTF
NA | TRBJ1-5 | TRBD1 | TRBV19 | TGTGCCAGTAGTAGGGACAGGGGAGATAGCAATCAGCCCCAGCATTTT | CASSRDRGDSNQPQHF
NA | TRBJ2-5 | TRBD1 | TRBV15 | TGTGCCACCAGCAGGGGCAGGGGGAAGCTAGAGACCCAGTACTTC | CATSRGRGKLETQYF
NA | TRBJ1-2 | NA | TRBV30 | TGTGCCTGGAGTGACGCCGTATTGAGGGGGGACTACACCTTC | CAWSDAVLRGDYTF
NA | TRBJ2-1 | NA | TRBV28 | TGTGCCAGCAGGATCCCTGGACGAAGTGAGCAGTTCTTC | CASRIPGRSEQFF
few | TRBJ2-2 | NA | TRBV11-1 | TGTGCCAGCAGCTCACCTTGGGGATACAACACCGGGGAGCTGTTTTTT | CASSSPWGYNTGELFF
NA | TRBJ2-7 | TRBD2 | TRBV15 | TGTGCCACCAGCAGACTCACGGGAGGGCAGTACTTC | CATSRLTGGQYF